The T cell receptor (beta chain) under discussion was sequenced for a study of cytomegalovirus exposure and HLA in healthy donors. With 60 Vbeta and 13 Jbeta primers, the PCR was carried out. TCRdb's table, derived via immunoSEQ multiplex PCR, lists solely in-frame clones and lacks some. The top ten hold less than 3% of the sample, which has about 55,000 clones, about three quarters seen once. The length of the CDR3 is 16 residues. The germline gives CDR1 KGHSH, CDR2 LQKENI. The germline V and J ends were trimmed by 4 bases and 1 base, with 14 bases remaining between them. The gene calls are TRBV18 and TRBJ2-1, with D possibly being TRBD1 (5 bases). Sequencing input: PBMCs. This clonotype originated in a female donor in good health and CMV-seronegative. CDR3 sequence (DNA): TGTGCCAGCTCACTGGCAGGGTCCAATTCCTACAATGAGCAGTTCTTC. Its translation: CASSLAGSNSYNEQFF.